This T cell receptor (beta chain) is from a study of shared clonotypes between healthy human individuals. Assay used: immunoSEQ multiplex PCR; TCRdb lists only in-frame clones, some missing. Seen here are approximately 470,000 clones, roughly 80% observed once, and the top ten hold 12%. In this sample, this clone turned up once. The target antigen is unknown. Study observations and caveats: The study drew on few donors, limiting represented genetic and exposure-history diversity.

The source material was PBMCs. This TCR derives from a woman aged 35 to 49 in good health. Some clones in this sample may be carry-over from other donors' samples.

The CDR3 reads CASSPDRTYNEQFF. The DNA for the CDR3 is TGTGCCAGCAGCCCGGACAGGACCTACAATGAGCAGTTCTTC. J is TRBJ2-1 and V is TRBV11-2, with 7 bases fitting TRBD1. Germline-derived CDR1 and CDR2 are SGHAT and FQNNGV. The CDR3 is 14 residues long. Trimming removed 5 bases from V and 2 bases from J; junction bases left unmatched: 3. The full variable domain, rest sourced from reference TRBV11-2 and TRBJ2-1, is EAGVAQSPRYKIIEKRQSVAFWCNPISGHATLYWYQQILGQGPKLLIQFQNNGVVDDSQLPKDRFSAERLKGVDSTLKIQPAKLEDSAVYLCASSPDRTYNEQFFGPGTRLTVL.